This T cell receptor beta chain is drawn from a study of shared clonotypes between healthy human individuals. In the study's own analysis: Filtering differed since immunoSEQ provided only junctions, with no quality scores. The table came from immunoSEQ multiplex PCR; TCRdb's copy has only in-frame clones and leaves some out. V and J calls plus clone size are reproduced from that table; the DNA served to infer D and trimming. The repertoire has roughly 2,500,000 clones, 93% of them found once; the top ten carry 0.36%. Concerning this clone: The antigen remains undetermined.

Study-wide results and caveats: Naive CD4 clonotypes were shared across a handful of donors at about 5%. On the whole, naive subsets had larger estimated richness than memory subsets had. At large depth, rarefaction still showed sorted-subset sequencing to be incomplete.

V lost 0 bases and J lost 2, with 18 bases in between. CDR1 is SGDLS, CDR2 YYNGEE, per germline. CDR3 length: 19 residues. The chain couples TRBV9 to TRBJ2-6; no clear D gene. Specimen: naive CD4+ T cells from PBMCs. Subset given: CD45RA+ positively selected. The receptor's source is a man aged 18 to 29 in good health. Some clones in this sample may be carry-over from other donors' samples. CDR3 in amino acids: CASSVAVGLHPTGANVLTF. In DNA, the CDR3 is TGTGCCAGCAGCGTAGCGGTGGGTCTCCACCCCACTGGGGCCAACGTCCTGACTTTC.